The clone carrying this TCR beta chain was detected a few times. V was cut by 2 bases and J by 7 bases, with 17 bases left in between. The CDR3 is made up of 16 amino acids. CDR1 is SGHAT and CDR2 is FQNNGV in the germline V gene. These data belong to a study of regulatory T cells in long-lasting Graves disease. Time point in this sample: newly diagnosed GD, antithyroid drugs for less than 3 months. The authors made the TCR library using RNA they extracted from PBMCs. HTBI primers from iRepertoire and Arm-PCR of CDR3 regions yielded the TCR beta libraries. In TCRdb, the multiplex PCR reads were re-called with MiXCR into one record per CDR3 protein. The repertoire consists of 500,000 to 700,000 distinct CDR3 sequences, with less than 20% occurring once and the leading ten covering 15% to 20%. The same sample was also studied in work on T cells in Graves' hyperthyroidism and ophthalmopathy. That paper adds: The HTBI primer set drove a first-round RT-PCR of the TCR CDR3.

V usage is TRBV11-2 and J usage is TRBJ2-2; the D gene is possibly TRBD2 (5 bases). The sample was peripheral blood mononuclear cells (PBMCs), taken at new diagnosis, from a patient treated with antithyroid drugs. The TCR was taken from a woman younger than 45 with Graves disease. CDR3 sequence reads: CASSLRILVRGGELFF. Here the CDR3 DNA reads TGTGCCAGCAGCTTAAGGATACTAGTTCGCGGCGGGGAGCTGTTTTTT.